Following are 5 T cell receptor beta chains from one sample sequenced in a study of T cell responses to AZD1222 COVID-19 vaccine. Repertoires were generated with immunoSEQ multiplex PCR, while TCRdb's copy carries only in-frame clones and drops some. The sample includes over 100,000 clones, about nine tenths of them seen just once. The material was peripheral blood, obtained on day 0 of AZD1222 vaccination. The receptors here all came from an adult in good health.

The CDR3 loop reads CAWSVLGFDEKLFF. The CDR3 coding sequence is TGTGCCTGGAGTGTGTTAGGGTTTGATGAAAAACTGTTTTTT. V usage is TRBV30 and J usage is TRBJ1-4; D is unclear. The CDR3 length is 14 residues. Germline V lookup: CDR1 GTSNPN, CDR2 SVGIG (reference sequence). The germline V and J ends were trimmed by 0 bases and 6 bases, with 11 bases remaining between them. Drawing the rest from reference TRBV30 and TRBJ1-4, the complete variable domain is SQTIHQWPATLVQPVGSPLSLECTVEGTSNPNLYWYRQAAGRGLQLLFYSVGIGQISSEVPQNLSASRPQDRQFILSSKKLLLSDSGFYLCAWSVLGFDEKLFFGSGTQLSVL.

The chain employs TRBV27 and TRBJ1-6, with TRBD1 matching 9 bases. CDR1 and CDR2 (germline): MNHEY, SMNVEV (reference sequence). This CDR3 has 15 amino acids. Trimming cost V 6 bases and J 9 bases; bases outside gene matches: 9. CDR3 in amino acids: CASRWGTGFGSPLHF. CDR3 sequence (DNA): TGTGCCAGCAGGTGGGGGACAGGGTTTGGTTCACCCCTCCACTTT.

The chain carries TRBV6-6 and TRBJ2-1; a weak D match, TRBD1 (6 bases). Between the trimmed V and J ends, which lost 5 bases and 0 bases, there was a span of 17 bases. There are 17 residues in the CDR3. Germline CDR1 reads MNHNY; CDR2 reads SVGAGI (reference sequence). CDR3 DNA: TGTGCCAGCAGTCCCGGGCGAGCAGGGGTCTCCTACAATGAGCAGTTCTTC. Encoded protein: CASSPGRAGVSYNEQFF.

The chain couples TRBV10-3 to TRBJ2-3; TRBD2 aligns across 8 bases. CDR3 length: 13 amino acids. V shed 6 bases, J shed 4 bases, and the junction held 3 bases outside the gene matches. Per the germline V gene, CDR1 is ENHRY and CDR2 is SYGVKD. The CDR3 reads CAISGGASDTQYF. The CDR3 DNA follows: TGTGCCATCAGCGGGGGGGCATCAGATACGCAGTATTTT.

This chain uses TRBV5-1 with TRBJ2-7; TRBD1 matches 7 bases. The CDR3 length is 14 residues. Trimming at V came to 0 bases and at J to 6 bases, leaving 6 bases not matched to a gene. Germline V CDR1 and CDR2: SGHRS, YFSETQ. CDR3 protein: CASSLDQGVLEQYF. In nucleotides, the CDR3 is TGCGCCAGCAGCTTGGATCAGGGGGTTCTCGAGCAGTACTTC.